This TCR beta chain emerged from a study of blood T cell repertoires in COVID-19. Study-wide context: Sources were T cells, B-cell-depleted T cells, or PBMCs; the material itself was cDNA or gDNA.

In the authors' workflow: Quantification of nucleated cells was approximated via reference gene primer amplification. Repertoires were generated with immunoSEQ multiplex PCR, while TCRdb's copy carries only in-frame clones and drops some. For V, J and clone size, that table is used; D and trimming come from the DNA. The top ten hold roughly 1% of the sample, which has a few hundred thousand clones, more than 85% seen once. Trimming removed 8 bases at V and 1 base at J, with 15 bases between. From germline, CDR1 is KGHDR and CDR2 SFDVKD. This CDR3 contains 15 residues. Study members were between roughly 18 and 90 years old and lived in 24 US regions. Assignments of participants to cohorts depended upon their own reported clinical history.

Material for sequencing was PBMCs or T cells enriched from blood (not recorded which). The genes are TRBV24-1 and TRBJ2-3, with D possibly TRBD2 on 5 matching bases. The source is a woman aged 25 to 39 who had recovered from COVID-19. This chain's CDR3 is CATMASRQGTDTQYF. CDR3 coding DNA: TGTGCCACCATGGCTAGCCGACAAGGCACAGATACGCAGTATTTT.